The sequence of this T cell receptor beta chain was determined in a study of blood T cell repertoires in COVID-19. As for the study in general: Sites across the United States, Italy and Spain contributed samples from acute and convalescent COVID-19.

The CDR3 loop spans 15 amino acids. The ends lost 3 bases at V and 6 bases at J; junction bases unmatched: 8. Germline assignment: CDR1 LNHDA and CDR2 SQIVND (reference sequence). In the original processing: Estimation of nucleated cell counts was performed using reference gene primer amplification. Repertoires were generated with immunoSEQ multiplex PCR, while TCRdb's copy carries only in-frame clones and drops some. The V and J calls and the clone size are those of that table, but D and trimming were determined from the DNA. Among about 300,000 clones listed, roughly 82% were seen once. The sequence was obtained from a woman aged 45-65 years with acute or convalescent COVID-19. This chain uses TRBV19 with TRBJ2-7; 10 bases match TRBD2. Sequencing was performed on peripheral blood. CDR3 protein: CASSIVLAGEVEQYF. The CDR3 region has the DNA TGTGCCAGTAGTATCGTTCTAGCGGGAGAGGTCGAGCAGTACTTC.